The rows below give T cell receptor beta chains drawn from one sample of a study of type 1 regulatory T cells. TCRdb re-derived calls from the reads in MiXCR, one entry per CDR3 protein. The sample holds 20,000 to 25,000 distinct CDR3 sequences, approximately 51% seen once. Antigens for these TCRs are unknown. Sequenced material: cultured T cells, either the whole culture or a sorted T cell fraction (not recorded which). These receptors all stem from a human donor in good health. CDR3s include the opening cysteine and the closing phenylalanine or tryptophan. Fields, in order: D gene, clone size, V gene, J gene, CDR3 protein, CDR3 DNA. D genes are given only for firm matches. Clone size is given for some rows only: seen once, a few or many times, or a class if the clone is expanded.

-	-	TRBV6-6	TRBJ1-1	CASSYHRDTEAFF	TGTGCCAGCAGTTACCACAGGGACACTGAAGCTTTCTTT
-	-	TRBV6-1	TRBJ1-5	CASSEALLAAYSNQPQHF	TGTGCCAGCAGTGAAGCGCTTCTGGCAGCCTATAGCAATCAGCCCCAGCATTTT
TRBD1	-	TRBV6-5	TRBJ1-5	CASSYSGTGSQPQHF	TGTGCCAGCAGTTACTCGGGGACAGGGAGTCAGCCCCAGCATTTT
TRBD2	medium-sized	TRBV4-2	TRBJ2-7	CASSQDPSGAYEQYF	TGTGCCAGCAGCCAAGATCCAAGCGGGGCCTACGAGCAGTACTTC
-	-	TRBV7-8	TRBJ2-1	CASSSSTNNEQFF	TGTGCCAGCAGCTCATCAACTAACAATGAGCAGTTCTTC
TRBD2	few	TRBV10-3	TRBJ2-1	CAISTSGGPHEQFF	TGTGCCATCAGCACTAGCGGGGGGCCTCATGAGCAGTTCTTC
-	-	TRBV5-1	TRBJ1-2	CASSSAAGAKIYGYTF	TGCGCCAGCAGCTCGGCAGCGGGTGCCAAGATCTATGGCTACACCTTC
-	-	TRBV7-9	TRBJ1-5	CASSLGGIMGNQPQHF	TGTGCCAGCAGCTTAGGAGGGATCATGGGCAATCAGCCCCAGCATTTT
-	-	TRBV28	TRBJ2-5	CASSLGTARTQYF	TGTGCCAGCAGTTTAGGGACGGCGAGGACCCAGTACTTC
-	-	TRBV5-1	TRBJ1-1	CASSFERDTEAFF	TGCGCCAGCAGCTTTGAGCGAGACACTGAAGCTTTCTTT
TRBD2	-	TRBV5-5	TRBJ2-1	CASSSGAGSYNEQFF	TGCGCCAGCAGCAGTGGAGCGGGGTCATACAATGAGCAGTTCTTC
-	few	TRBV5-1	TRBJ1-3	CASSSLLGGVDGNTIYF	TGCGCCAGCAGCTCCCTTCTGGGGGGGGTCGACGGAAACACCATATATTTT
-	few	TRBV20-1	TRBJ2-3	CSSYPSSDTQYF	TGCAGTTCCTACCCTTCCTCAGATACGCAGTATTTT
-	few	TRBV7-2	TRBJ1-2	CASSPDPVFYGYTF	TGTGCCAGCAGCCCCGACCCAGTTTTCTATGGCTACACCTTC
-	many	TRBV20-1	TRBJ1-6	CSARGRAEDSPLHF	TGCAGTGCTAGAGGCCGGGCCGAGGATTCACCCCTCCACTTT
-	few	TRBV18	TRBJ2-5	CASSFAPGETQYF	TGTGCCAGCTCTTTCGCTCCAGGCGAGACCCAGTACTTC
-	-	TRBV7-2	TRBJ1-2	CASSLAFQGSGYTF	TGTGCCAGCAGCTTAGCGTTCCAGGGTTCTGGCTACACCTTC
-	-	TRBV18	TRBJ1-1	CASSPLAGVGTEAFF	TGTGCCAGCTCGCCTCTAGCGGGGGTTGGAACTGAAGCTTTCTTT
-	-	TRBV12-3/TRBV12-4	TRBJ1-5	CASSLTGSQPQHF	TGTGCCAGCAGTCTTACAGGGAGTCAGCCCCAGCATTTT
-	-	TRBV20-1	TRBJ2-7	CSARSTDSYEQYF	TGCAGTGCTAGATCGACAGACTCCTACGAGCAGTACTTC